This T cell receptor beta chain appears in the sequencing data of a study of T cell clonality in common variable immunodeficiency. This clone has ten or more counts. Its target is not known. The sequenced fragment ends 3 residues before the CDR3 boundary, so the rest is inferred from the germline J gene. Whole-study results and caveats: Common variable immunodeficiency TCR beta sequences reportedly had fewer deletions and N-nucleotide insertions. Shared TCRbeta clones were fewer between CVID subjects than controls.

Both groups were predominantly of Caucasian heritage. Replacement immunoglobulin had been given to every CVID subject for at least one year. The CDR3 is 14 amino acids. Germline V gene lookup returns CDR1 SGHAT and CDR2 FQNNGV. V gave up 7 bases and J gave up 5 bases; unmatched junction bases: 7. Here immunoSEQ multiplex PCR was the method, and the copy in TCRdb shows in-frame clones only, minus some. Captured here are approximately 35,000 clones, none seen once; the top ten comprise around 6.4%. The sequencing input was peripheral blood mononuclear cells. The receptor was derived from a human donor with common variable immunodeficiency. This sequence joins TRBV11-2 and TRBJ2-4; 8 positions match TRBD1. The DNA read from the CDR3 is TGTGCCAGCATCCCCAGGGGGCGGGAAAACATT. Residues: CASIPRGRENI. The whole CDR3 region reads CASIPRGRENIQYF.